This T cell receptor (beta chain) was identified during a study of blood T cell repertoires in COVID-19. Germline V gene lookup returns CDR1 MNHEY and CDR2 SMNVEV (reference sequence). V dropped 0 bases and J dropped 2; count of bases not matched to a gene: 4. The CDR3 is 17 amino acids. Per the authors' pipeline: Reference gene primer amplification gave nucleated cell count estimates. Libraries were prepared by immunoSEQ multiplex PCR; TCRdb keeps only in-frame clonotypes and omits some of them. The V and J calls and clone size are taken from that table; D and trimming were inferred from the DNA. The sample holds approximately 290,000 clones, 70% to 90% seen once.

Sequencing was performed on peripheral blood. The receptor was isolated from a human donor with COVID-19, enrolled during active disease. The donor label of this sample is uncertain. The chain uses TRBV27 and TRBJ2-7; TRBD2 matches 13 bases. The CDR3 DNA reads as TGTGCCAGCAGTTTATCGAGGGGACTAGCGGGAACCTACGAGCAGTACTTC. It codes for CASSLSRGLAGTYEQYF.